The 4 T cell receptor beta chains in this list originate from one sample, sequenced in a study of identical twins. In TCRdb, the 5' RACE reads were re-called with MiXCR into one record per CDR3 protein. The sample lists around 370,000 distinct CDR3 sequences, approximately 8.8% occurring once. The source material was naive T cells sorted from blood. Source of these receptors: a woman aged 50 to 60 in good health.

V usage is TRBV3-1 and J usage is TRBJ2-4, with D possibly TRBD2 on 6 matching bases. Deletions cut 4 bases from V and 0 bases from J, with 13 bases between. Germline assignment: CDR1 LGHDT and CDR2 YNNKEL (reference sequence). The CDR3 contains 16 residues. The CDR3 region is CASSLGTLLAKNIQYF. The CDR3 DNA is TGTGCCAGCAGCCTAGGGACTCTTTTAGCCAAAAACATTCAGTACTTC. The full variable domain, its missing parts supplied by reference TRBV3-1 and TRBJ2-4, is DTAVSQTPKYLVTQMGNDKSIKCEQNLGHDTMYWYKQDSKKFLKIMFSYNNKELIINETVPNRFSPKSPDKAHLNLHINSLELGDSAVYFCASSLGTLLAKNIQYFGAGTRLSVL.

This clonotype was seen ten or more times. The V gene is TRBV7-2, the J gene TRBJ2-4, with a possible D match to TRBD2 (5 bases). Germline lookup yields CDR1 SGHTA and CDR2 FQGNSA. Trimming pared 2 bases from V and 9 bases from J, leaving 11 bases between. The CDR3 sequence is 13 residues long. CDR3 protein: CASSLRIGGIQYF. CDR3 DNA sequence: TGTGCCAGCAGCTTAAGGATCGGAGGCATTCAGTACTTC.

At least ten counts were recorded for this clonotype. This rearrangement joins TRBV6-5 to TRBJ2-3, with D possibly being TRBD2 (6 bases). Germline CDR1 reads MNHEY; CDR2 reads SVGAGI. The CDR3 extends over 17 amino acids. V lost 6 bases to trimming and J lost 6 bases, with 25 bases between them. CDR3 in DNA: TGTGCCAGCAGCCCGCTTCGCGGGGCCGAACCACGGGATACGCAGTATTTT. As protein: CASSPLRGAEPRDTQYF.

This clonotype was seen more than once but under ten times. The rearrangement uses TRBV12-3 or TRBV12-4 and TRBJ2-7, with TRBD2 identical over 9 bases. The CDR3 covers 15 residues. J was trimmed by 6 bases and V by 3 bases; bases with no gene match: 9. CDR3 DNA: TGTGCCAGCAGTTTGATCGCGGGAGGGCCGGGCGAGCAGTACTTC. Translated, it gives CASSLIAGGPGEQYF.